What follows is one TCR beta chain and its context. This clone's antigen is unknown. Base quality data are lacking; no much larger clone is found one base away. The data originate from a study of blood T cell repertoires in COVID-19 (dated by TCRdb to 2020 to 2021). Study-wide context: Samples covering the acute and convalescent phases of COVID-19 were provided by collaborators in the United States, Italy and Spain. The material from the prospective study consisted of cDNA or gDNA derived from T cells, B-cell-depleted T cells, or PBMCs. Subjects who had been exposed to COVID-19, were actively infected with it, or had recovered from it provided the deeply sampled blood TCRbeta repertoires that made up the dataset. The repertoires were released in a freely available public database meant as a resource for research on the immune response to SARS-CoV-2. The samples were drawn from the first 160 participants of the ongoing ImmuneRACE study and from under 1,500 subjects provided by 6 global collaborators. Nearly every sample came with metadata listing a de-identified subject ID, COVID-19 status, age in years and sex. HLA class I and class II types, where available, came from metadata supplied by the sample provider rather than from assay-based typing. Overall results and qualifications from the work: How much clinical and demographic metadata was included differed by source and by participant, and the metadata was provided uncurated.

Collaborating institutions collected whole blood in K2EDTA tubes following their own protocols. For TCRbeta analysis, collaborator samples were shipped as frozen whole blood, as isolated PBMCs, or as DNA extracted from either sample type. TCRbeta CDR3 regions were amplified from genomic DNA by means of the immunoSEQ Assay, a bias-controlled multiplex PCR. In the paper's pipeline: Within the assay, amplification of reference gene primers was used to estimate how many nucleated cells each sample contained. To quantify the absolute abundance of each unique TCRbeta CDR3 rearrangement, sequence reads were collapsed and filtered. For each sample, productive Simpson clonality was calculated as the square root of Simpson's diversity index across productive rearrangements. The clones in this table, taken by TCRdb from immuneACCESS, are in-frame only. Not every clone is retained; where verified, under half of the shortfall comes from an unresolved V gene, and the cause of the rest is unknown. For V, J and clone size, that table is used; D and trimming come from the DNA. This sample holds about 70,000 clones; approximately 75% were observed only once. The ten largest clonotypes hold approximately 6% of the sample.

This TCR was recovered from a woman aged 55-69 years with acute or convalescent COVID-19. Sequenced sample: peripheral blood.

Read as DNA, the sequence is TGTGCCAGCAGTAAAACAGGGTACAATGAGCAGTTCTTC. This sequence encodes CASSKTGYNEQFF. The chain is encoded by TRBV28 joined to TRBJ2-1; the D gene is possibly TRBD1, with 6 bases matching. Including cysteine and phenylalanine, the CDR3 has 13 amino acids. The kept DNA is CDR3 alone, 39 bases in frame from the first base. CDR1 MDHEN and CDR2 SYDVKM are derived from the germline V gene. V loses 5 bases, J loses 4 bases, and the germline ends lie 9 bases apart.